Listed here are 25 T cell receptor beta chains from one sample, sequenced in a study of blood T cell repertoires in COVID-19. Repertoires were generated with immunoSEQ multiplex PCR, while TCRdb's copy carries only in-frame clones and drops some. This table holds some 50,000 clones, over 70% found once. Input material: peripheral blood. These receptors were taken from a human donor in a cohort sampled during active COVID-19.

V usage is TRBV19 and J usage is TRBJ1-1; TRBD1 matches at 7 bases. CDR3 size: 17 residues. With V trimmed by 5 bases and J by 1 base, 13 bases remained unmatched. In germline, CDR1 is LNHDA, CDR2 SQIVND (reference sequence). The CDR3 protein is CASSPYRGRIGNTEAFF. The CDR3 DNA sequence: TGTGCCAGTAGTCCTTACAGGGGAAGAATAGGGAACACTGAAGCTTTCTTT.

This clone was detected once. This chain joins TRBV3-1 (or the pseudogene TRBV3-2) and TRBJ2-7; D perhaps matches TRBD1 (5 bases). This CDR3 region has 14 residues. The germline V gene has CDR1 LGHDT and CDR2 YNNKEL (reference sequence). Trimming removed 3 bases from V and 2 bases from J, with 11 bases in between. The CDR3 loop reads CASSQWQGTYEQYF. The CDR3, as DNA: TGTGCCAGCAGCCAGTGGCAGGGCACCTACGAGCAGTACTTC.

This chain's CDR3 is CASSQQGGGYYEQYF. In nucleotides, the CDR3 is TGCGCCAGCAGCCAACAGGGCGGGGGTTACTACGAGCAGTACTTC. This chain links TRBV4-3 with TRBJ2-7; 7 nucleotides match TRBD2. V lost 2 bases to trimming and J lost 3 bases; unmatched junction nucleotides: 7. The CDR3 loop spans 15 amino acids. Germline values: CDR1 LGHNA, CDR2 YSLEER.

The rearrangement joins TRBV6-2 or TRBV6-3 to TRBJ2-7; 7 bases align to TRBD1. This CDR3 contains 14 residues. With V trimmed by 4 bases and J by 4 bases, 7 bases remained unmatched. Germline lookup yields CDR1 MNHEY and CDR2 SVGEGT. In nucleotides, the CDR3 is TGTGCCAGCAGTTTGGGGACAGAAGCTTACGAGCAGTACTTC. Its translation is CASSLGTEAYEQYF.

V and J are TRBV29-1 and TRBJ2-7, with D perhaps TRBD2 (6 bases). In germline, CDR1 is SQVTM, CDR2 ANQGSEA. The V gene lost 7 bases and the J gene lost 2 bases, with 9 bases spanning the gap. The CDR3 has 11 residues. The CDR3 DNA sequence: TGCAGCGCAGGAGGGACCTACGAGCAGTACTTC. Amino acids: CSAGGTYEQYF.

The gene calls are TRBV18 and TRBJ1-2, with D perhaps matching TRBD1 (6 bases). Trimming left V 6 bases short and J 3 bases short, with 11 bases between. The length of the CDR3 is 13 residues. Germline CDR1 reads KGHSH; CDR2 reads LQKENI. The CDR3 reads CASSQGKDYGYTF. The CDR3 region has the DNA TGTGCCAGCTCCCAGGGGAAGGACTATGGCTACACCTTC.

J is TRBJ2-7 and V is TRBV7-8; D is perhaps TRBD1 (6 bases). The length of the CDR3 is 12 residues. Germline CDR1 is SGHVS and CDR2 is FQNEAQ. V was pared by 5 bases and J by 6 bases, with 11 bases between. The CDR3 bases are TGTGCCAGCAGCCCAACAGGGAGCGAGCAGTACTTC. Protein product: CASSPTGSEQYF.

The CDR3 DNA is TGTGCCAGCAGTGAAGACGGCAGGGGGCTGGAGACCCAGTACTTC. This encodes CASSEDGRGLETQYF. The gene calls are TRBV2 and TRBJ2-5, with 8 bases aligning to TRBD1. The CDR3 totals 15 residues. V shed 1 base, J shed 5 bases, and the junction held 6 bases outside the gene matches. Germline V CDR1 and CDR2: SNHLY, FYNNEI.

V is TRBV7-9 and J is TRBJ1-2; D is undetermined. The V gene's germline CDR1 is SEHNR and CDR2 FQNEAQ (reference sequence). The CDR3 spans 13 residues. Trimming removed 1 base from V and 3 bases from J, with 6 bases in between. CDR3: CASSLGTDYGYTF. In nucleotides, the CDR3 is TGTGCCAGCAGCTTAGGTACAGACTATGGCTACACCTTC.

In this sample, this clone turned up once. The chain combines TRBV6-6 with TRBJ1-2, with 8 bases that match TRBD1. The V gene end was trimmed by 5 bases and the J gene end by 6 bases; junction bases not matched to a gene: 5. Per the germline V gene, CDR1 is MNHNY and CDR2 is SVGAGI (reference sequence). The CDR3 runs 13 residues. The CDR3 spells CASSTRGRDGYTF. The CDR3 DNA is TGTGCCAGCAGTACCAGGGGGCGGGATGGCTACACCTTC.

The chain joins TRBV6-5 to TRBJ2-7; weak D call: TRBD1 (6 bases). CDR3 size: 12 residues. V was cut by 11 bases and J by 0 bases, with 11 bases left in between. CDR1 is MNHEY and CDR2 is SVGAGI in the germline V gene. The CDR3 DNA reads as TGTGCCGTCGGACAGTTCTCCTACGAGCAGTACTTC. Protein: CAVGQFSYEQYF.

The J gene is TRBJ2-3, the V gene TRBV5-5; 7 bases line up with TRBD1. This CDR3 region has 15 residues. CDR1 is SGHKS and CDR2 is YYEKEE in the germline V gene (reference sequence). V was pared by 3 bases and J by 0 bases, with 4 bases of the junction left unmatched. CDR3 sequence reads: CASSSGQVSTDTQYF. DNA for the CDR3: TGTGCCAGCAGCTCTGGACAGGTTAGCACAGATACGCAGTATTTT.

The chain couples TRBV5-1 to TRBJ1-1; D not resolved. Germline assignment: CDR1 SGHRS and CDR2 YFSETQ. V was trimmed by 5 bases and J by 0 bases, leaving 8 bases between them. This CDR3 has 13 amino acids. DNA for the CDR3: TGCGCCAGCAGAAGTCAGTTGAACACTGAAGCTTTCTTT. Translated: CASRSQLNTEAFF.

The rearrangement joins TRBV7-2 to TRBJ1-4; D remains unclear. Between the trimmed V and J ends, which lost 1 base and 8 bases, there was a span of 8 bases. Looked up from germline, CDR1 is SGHTA and CDR2 is FQGNSA. The CDR3 is 13 amino acids. The CDR3 region is CASSLVGREKLFF. CDR3 bases: TGTGCCAGCAGCTTAGTAGGCAGGGAAAAACTGTTTTTT.

The chain employs TRBV7-2 and TRBJ2-2; no definite D call. V gave up 5 bases and J gave up 5 bases, with 12 bases separating them. There are 14 residues in the CDR3. CDR1 is SGHTA and CDR2 is FQGNSA in the germline V gene. CDR3 amino acids: CASSPTPGTGELFF. In DNA form, the CDR3 reads TGTGCCAGCAGCCCAACACCGGGTACCGGGGAGCTGTTTTTT.

This clone came up once. The rearrangement uses TRBV7-2 and TRBJ1-5; 7 bases fit TRBD1. There are 15 residues in the CDR3. After removal of 4 bases from V and 5 bases from J, the junction contained 8 bases not matched to a gene. Germline loops: CDR1 SGHTA, CDR2 FQGNSA. CDR3: CASSSVRQGDQPQHF. The CDR3 region has the DNA TGTGCCAGCAGCTCCGTTCGACAGGGTGATCAGCCCCAGCATTTT.

This clone appeared a single time. This chain connects TRBV27 to TRBJ2-7, with 10 bases matching TRBD1. This CDR3 is 13 amino acids long. Germline V gives CDR1 MNHEY, CDR2 SMNVEV (reference sequence). Germline trimming cut 10 bases from V and 3 bases from J; bases unmatched to any gene: 6. CDR3 DNA sequence: TGTGCCACCGGACAGGGGGAGGTCTACGAGCAGTACTTC. This encodes CATGQGEVYEQYF.

The chain is built from TRBV23-1 and TRBJ1-2, with a weak D call TRBD1 (5 bases). TRBV23-1 is treated as an ORF (open reading frame) with a function not yet certain. V lost 6 bases, J lost 4 bases, and 27 bases lay in between. The CDR3 runs to 18 residues. The CDR3, as DNA: TGCGCCAGCAGCCCAAGTAGGAGAAGACAGCTCTATGGCTATGGCTACACCTTC. Protein sequence: CASSPSRRRQLYGYGYTF.

This clone was picked up a small number of times. V usage is TRBV4-2 and J usage is TRBJ1-6; possibly TRBD1 for D (5 bases). The CDR3 runs 16 residues. In germline, CDR1 is LGHNA, CDR2 YNFKEQ. The ends were cut back, 4 bases at V and 14 bases at J, with 24 bases in the middle. The CDR3 DNA is TGTGCCAGCAGCCCTACCCTTGCCCAACAGGTGAAGGCCCTCCACTTT. It codes for CASSPTLAQQVKALHF.

CDR3 amino acids: CASSEGAGSYEQYF. CDR3 sequence (DNA): TGTGCCAGCAGCGAGGGGGCCGGGTCCTACGAGCAGTACTTC. V and J are TRBV6-5 and TRBJ2-7, with 7 bases aligning to TRBD1. Germline-derived CDR1 and CDR2 are MNHEY and SVGAGI. Trimming cost V 6 bases and J 1 base; bases outside gene matches: 6. The CDR3 has 14 residues.

The rearrangement joins TRBV4-3 to TRBJ1-1, with D perhaps matching TRBD1 (5 bases). Trimming shortened V by 0 bases and J by 1 base, and 12 bases separated the two germline ends. CDR1 is LGHNA, CDR2 YSLEER, per germline. The CDR3 runs 16 residues. DNA for the CDR3: TGCGCCAGCAGCCAAGATCTCGTCCAGGGGAACACTGAAGCTTTCTTT. This sequence encodes CASSQDLVQGNTEAFF.

The chain links TRBV6-5 to TRBJ2-7, with a possible D match to TRBD2 (5 bases). V lost 6 bases to trimming and J lost 0 bases, with 12 bases between them. In germline, CDR1 is MNHEY, CDR2 SVGAGI. The CDR3 is 14 residues long. CDR3 protein: CASRGLGSSYEQYF. CDR3 bases: TGTGCCAGCAGGGGGTTGGGGAGCTCCTACGAGCAGTACTTC.

The chain couples TRBV6-2 or TRBV6-3 to TRBJ2-6, with TRBD1 matching over 7 bases. CDR1 is MNHEY, CDR2 SVGEGT, per germline. This CDR3 has 18 residues. Trimming at V came to 0 bases and at J to 4 bases, leaving 9 bases not matched to a gene. Here the CDR3 reads CASSYSPKGAEGANVLTF. The CDR3 DNA reads TGTGCCAGCAGTTACTCTCCGAAGGGGGCGGAGGGGGCCAACGTCCTGACTTTC.

This sequence joins TRBV6-2 or TRBV6-3 and TRBJ1-1, with 8 bases that match TRBD1. The CDR3 is 13 residues long. Germline V gene lookup returns CDR1 MNHEY and CDR2 SVGEGT. Trimming at V came to 6 bases and at J to 4 bases, leaving 4 bases not matched to a gene. This CDR3 is CASSDRGRTEAFF. Written as DNA, the CDR3 is TGTGCCAGCAGCGACAGGGGCCGCACTGAAGCTTTCTTT.

CDR3 sequence reads: CASRGVVSNQPQHF. CDR3 DNA sequence: TGTGCCAGCAGGGGAGTAGTTAGCAATCAGCCCCAGCATTTT. The chain uses TRBV6-5 and TRBJ1-5; no reliable D call. The germline V gene has CDR1 MNHEY and CDR2 SVGAGI. The CDR3 totals 14 residues. V lost 6 bases and J lost 0, with 9 bases in between.